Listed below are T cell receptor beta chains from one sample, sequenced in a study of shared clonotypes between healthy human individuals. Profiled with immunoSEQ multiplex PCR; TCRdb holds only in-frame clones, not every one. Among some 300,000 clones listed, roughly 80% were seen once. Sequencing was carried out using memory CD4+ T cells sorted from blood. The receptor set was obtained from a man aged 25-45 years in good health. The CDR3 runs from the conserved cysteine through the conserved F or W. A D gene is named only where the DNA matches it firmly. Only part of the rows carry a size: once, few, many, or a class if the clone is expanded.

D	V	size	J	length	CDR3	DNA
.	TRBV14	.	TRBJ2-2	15	CASSSIAQNAGELFF	TGTGCCAGCTCGTCGATAGCGCAGAACGCCGGGGAGCTGTTTTTT
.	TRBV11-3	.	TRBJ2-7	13	CASSLGKSYEQYF	TGTGCCAGCAGCTTAGGCAAGTCCTACGAGCAGTACTTC
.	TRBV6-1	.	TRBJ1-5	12	CASGYGNQPQHF	TGTGCCAGCGGCTATGGCAATCAGCCCCAGCATTTT
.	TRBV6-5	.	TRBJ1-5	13	CASSYVGDQPQHF	TGTGCCAGCAGTTACGTCGGAGATCAGCCCCAGCATTTT
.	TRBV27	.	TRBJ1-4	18	CASSLSKDARATNEKLFF	TGTGCCAGCAGTTTATCAAAGGACGCCCGTGCAACTAATGAAAAACTGTTTTTT
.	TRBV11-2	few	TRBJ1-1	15	CASSLASQWNTEAFF	TGTGCCAGCAGCTTAGCATCTCAGTGGAACACTGAAGCTTTCTTT
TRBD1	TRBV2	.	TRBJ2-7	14	CASSPGQGIYEQYF	TGTGCCAGCAGTCCGGGACAGGGGATATACGAGCAGTACTTC
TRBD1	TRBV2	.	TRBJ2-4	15	CASSWDRGRENIQYF	TGTGCCAGCAGCTGGGACAGGGGGCGCGAAAACATTCAGTACTTC
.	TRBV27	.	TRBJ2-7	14	CASSLSLSSYEQYF	TGTGCCAGCAGCCTCTCACTTAGTTCCTACGAGCAGTACTTC
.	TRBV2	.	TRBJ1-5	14	CASKVRITGQPQHF	TGTGCCAGCAAGGTTCGGATTACGGGCCAGCCCCAGCATTTT
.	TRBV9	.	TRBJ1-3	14	CASSQGPAGNTIYF	TGTGCCAGCAGCCAAGGGCCTGCTGGAAACACCATATATTTT
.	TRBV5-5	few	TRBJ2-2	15	CASSLAVWNTGELFF	TGTGCCAGCAGCTTGGCGGTATGGAACACCGGGGAGCTGTTTTTT
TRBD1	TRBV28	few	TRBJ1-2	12	CASRPGGYGYTF	TGTGCCAGCAGGCCAGGGGGCTATGGCTACACCTTC
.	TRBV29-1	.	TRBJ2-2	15	CSVEGVQGISGELFF	TGCAGCGTTGAAGGGGTACAGGGAATTTCCGGGGAGCTGTTTTTT
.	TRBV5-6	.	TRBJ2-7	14	CASSPTLPSREQYF	TGTGCCAGCAGCCCGACCCTTCCGTCTCGGGAGCAGTACTTC
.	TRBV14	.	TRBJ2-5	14	CASSLRHSQETQYF	TGTGCCAGCAGCCTTAGACACTCCCAAGAGACCCAGTACTTC
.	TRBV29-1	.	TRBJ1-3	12	CSVEWRANTIYF	TGCAGCGTTGAGTGGAGGGCAAACACCATATATTTT
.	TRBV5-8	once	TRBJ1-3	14	CASSLEGYGNTIYF	TGTGCCAGCAGCTTGGAGGGTTACGGAAACACCATATATTTT
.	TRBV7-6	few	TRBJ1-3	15	CASSTPRGSGNTIYF	TGTGCCAGCAGCACACCCCGGGGATCAGGAAACACCATATATTTT
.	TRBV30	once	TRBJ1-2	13	CAWSEAPGGGYTF	TGTGCCTGGAGCGAGGCCCCGGGGGGTGGCTACACCTTC
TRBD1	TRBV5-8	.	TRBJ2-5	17	CASSFYGTGGASETQYF	TGTGCCAGCAGCTTTTACGGGACAGGAGGGGCGTCGGAGACCCAGTACTTC
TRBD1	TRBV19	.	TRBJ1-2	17	CASSIPGQGARSYGYTF	TGTGCCAGTAGTATTCCGGGACAGGGGGCGCGAAGCTATGGCTACACCTTC
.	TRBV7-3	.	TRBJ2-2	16	CASSLTSGTNTGELFF	TGTGCCAGCAGCTTAACTTCGGGAACGAACACCGGGGAGCTGTTTTTT
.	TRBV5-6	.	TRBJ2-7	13	CASSPVGPYEQYF	TGTGCCAGCAGCCCGGTAGGCCCCTACGAGCAGTACTTC
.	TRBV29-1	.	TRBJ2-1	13	CSVDYTSYNEQFF	TGCAGCGTTGATTATACGTCCTACAATGAGCAGTTCTTC
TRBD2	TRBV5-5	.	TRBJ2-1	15	CASSQGLAANNEQFF	TGTGCCAGCAGCCAGGGACTAGCGGCAAACAATGAGCAGTTCTTC
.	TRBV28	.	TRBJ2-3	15	CASSLSTASTDTQYF	TGTGCCAGCAGTCTATCGACAGCCAGCACAGATACGCAGTATTTT
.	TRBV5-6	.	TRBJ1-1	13	CASQINMNTEAFF	TGTGCCAGCCAGATTAACATGAACACTGAAGCTTTCTTT
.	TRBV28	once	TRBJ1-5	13	CASSPTSNQPQHF	TGTGCCAGCAGTCCGACTAGCAATCAGCCCCAGCATTTT
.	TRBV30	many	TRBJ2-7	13	CAWTSDRPYEQYF	TGTGCCTGGACCTCGGACAGACCCTACGAGCAGTACTTC
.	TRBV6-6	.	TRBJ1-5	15	CASSYSLGGEQPQHF	TGTGCCAGCAGTTACTCTCTGGGGGGGGAACAGCCCCAGCATTTT
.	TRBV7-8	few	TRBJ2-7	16	CASSSRGSYSSYEQYF	TGTGCCAGCAGCTCGCGGGGCAGTTACTCCTCCTACGAGCAGTACTTC
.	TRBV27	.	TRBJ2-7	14	CASSASIGPYEQYF	TGTGCCAGCAGTGCCTCGATTGGTCCATACGAGCAGTACTTC
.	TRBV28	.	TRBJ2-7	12	CASSLGRYEQYF	TGTGCCAGCAGTTTGGGTCGCTACGAGCAGTACTTC
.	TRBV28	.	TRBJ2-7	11	CASEGSYEQYF	TGTGCCAGCGAGGGTTCCTACGAGCAGTACTTC
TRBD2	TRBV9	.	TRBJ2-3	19	CASSAPTGLAGGPPDTQYF	TGTGCCAGCAGCGCCCCGACCGGACTAGCGGGAGGGCCCCCAGATACGCAGTATTTT
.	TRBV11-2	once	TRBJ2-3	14	CASSRASGTDTQYF	TGTGCCAGCAGCCGGGCTAGCGGCACAGATACGCAGTATTTT
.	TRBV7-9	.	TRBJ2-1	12	CASSFNRETQFF	TGTGCCAGCAGCTTTAATCGGGAGACGCAGTTCTTC
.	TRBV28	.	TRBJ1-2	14	CASSPPGLAYGYTF	TGTGCCAGCAGTCCACCGGGACTGGCTTATGGCTACACCTTC